The 2 T cell receptor beta chains listed next were all sequenced from one sample in a study of identical twins (dated by TCRdb to 2016 to 2017). The library was produced with 5' RACE. TCRdb shows the sequencer as Illumina HiSeq 2000. The public reads were run again by TCRdb, first through fastp at Q25 and then through MiXCR, and only productive beta chains were kept. CDR3 protein sequences are deduplicated, and each keeps its most common genes and DNA. The sample table holds approximately 700,000 distinct CDR3 sequences, of which over 15% were seen once. Roughly 14% of the sample is in the top ten clones. The same sample was also used in a study of T cells expressing NK-cell markers.

Sequenced sample: PBMCs. These receptors were taken from a woman in her late teens or twenties in good health.

The genes are TRBV5-1 and TRBJ2-1; a possible D gene is TRBD2 (5 bases). V was shortened by 0 bases and J by 6 bases, with 10 bases between the two germline ends. CDR1 and CDR2 from the germline V gene are SGHRS and YFSETQ. The CDR3 spans 14 residues. Here the CDR3 reads CASSLGGCGNEQFF. The CDR3 DNA follows: TGCGCCAGCAGCTTGGGCGGGTGCGGCAATGAGCAGTTCTTC.

The V and J genes are TRBV12-3 or TRBV12-4 and TRBJ1-5; tentative D call: TRBD1 (5 bases). Trimming left V 5 bases short and J 3 bases short, with 20 bases between. This CDR3 has 17 amino acids. CDR3 amino acids: CASSTNMGQGFNQPQHF. The CDR3 DNA follows: TGTGCCAGCAGTACGAATATGGGGCAGGGCTTCAATCAGCCCCAGCATTTT.